The 7 T cell receptor beta chains given below trace back to one sample, sequenced in a study of T cells in tuberculosis. Assay: immunoSEQ multiplex PCR; the TCRdb copy retains only in-frame clones and omits some. This table has 80,000 to 90,000 clones, approximately 91% appearing once. Sorting used thawed, overnight-rested PBMC stained with anti-CD3, a viability dye and GMM-loaded CD1B tetramer. The lipid loaded on the CD1B tetramers was C32 glucose monomycolate from Rhodococcus equi. Source material: CD1b-GMM tetramer-negative cells sorted from PBMCs. Every receptor here comes from an adult woman with latent tuberculosis.

This clone has a single count. V and J are TRBV6-6 and TRBJ2-2, with unresolved D. The CDR3 runs to 12 residues. Trimming stripped 7 bases from V and 6 bases from J, with 9 bases between. Germline CDR1 MNHNY, CDR2 SVGAGI (reference sequence). DNA of the CDR3: TGTGCCAGCACCGCAGTTGCCGGGGAGCTGTTTTTT. Protein: CASTAVAGELFF.

This chain uses TRBV5-1 with TRBJ2-1; a possible D gene is TRBD2 (5 bases). The CDR3 has 15 amino acids. CDR1 SGHRS and CDR2 YFSETQ come from the germline V gene. The V and J ends lost 4 bases and 0 bases respectively, with 11 bases between them. CDR3 in amino acids: CASSITRSSYNEQFF. The CDR3 region has the DNA TGCGCCAGCAGCATTACTAGAAGCTCCTACAATGAGCAGTTCTTC.

The CDR3 DNA sequence: TGTGCCAGCAGTTCCTGGACAGGGGACGGCACCGGGGAGCTGTTTTTT. Amino acids: CASSSWTGDGTGELFF. V usage is TRBV28 and J usage is TRBJ2-2; 9 nucleotides agree with TRBD1. The germline CDR1 and CDR2 sequences are MDHEN and SYDVKM. The CDR3 has 16 residues. V shed 4 bases, J shed 4 bases, and the junction held 7 bases outside the gene matches.

The chain employs TRBV30 and TRBJ1-4, with 7 bases fitting TRBD1. The length of the CDR3 is 16 residues. The germline V gene has CDR1 GTSNPN and CDR2 SVGIG (reference sequence). J gave up 3 bases and V 0 bases, and 7 bases lay outside the gene matches. CDR3 sequence reads: CAWSVTGAKANEKLFF. The CDR3, as DNA: TGTGCCTGGAGTGTAACAGGGGCTAAGGCTAATGAAAAACTGTTTTTT.

This chain uses TRBV6-5 with TRBJ2-7; 10 positions match TRBD1. Per germline, CDR1 MNHEY and CDR2 SVGAGI. CDR3 length: 15 amino acids. V gave up 2 bases and J gave up 4 bases; unmatched junction bases: 5. The CDR3 coding sequence is TGTGCCAGCAGTTACGCCGGGACAGGGGTATACGAGCAGTACTTC. Encoded protein: CASSYAGTGVYEQYF.

V gene TRBV5-8 combines with J gene TRBJ2-7; 10 nucleotides line up with TRBD2. V trimming: 1 base; J trimming: 4 bases; junction bases outside the gene matches: 5. The CDR3 spans 15 residues. Germline CDR1 is SGHTS and CDR2 is YDEGEE. Here the CDR3 reads CASSLPAGGPYEQYF. The CDR3 DNA reads TGTGCCAGCAGCTTGCCAGCGGGGGGGCCGTACGAGCAGTACTTC.

The rearrangement uses TRBV4-2 and TRBJ2-1; D gene uncertain. The V gene's germline CDR1 is LGHNA and CDR2 YNFKEQ. Trimming left V 0 bases short and J 2 bases short, with 11 bases between. The CDR3 consists of 16 residues. CDR3 protein: CASSQDLEHTYNEQFF. Here the CDR3 DNA reads TGTGCCAGCAGCCAAGATCTTGAACACACCTACAATGAGCAGTTCTTC.